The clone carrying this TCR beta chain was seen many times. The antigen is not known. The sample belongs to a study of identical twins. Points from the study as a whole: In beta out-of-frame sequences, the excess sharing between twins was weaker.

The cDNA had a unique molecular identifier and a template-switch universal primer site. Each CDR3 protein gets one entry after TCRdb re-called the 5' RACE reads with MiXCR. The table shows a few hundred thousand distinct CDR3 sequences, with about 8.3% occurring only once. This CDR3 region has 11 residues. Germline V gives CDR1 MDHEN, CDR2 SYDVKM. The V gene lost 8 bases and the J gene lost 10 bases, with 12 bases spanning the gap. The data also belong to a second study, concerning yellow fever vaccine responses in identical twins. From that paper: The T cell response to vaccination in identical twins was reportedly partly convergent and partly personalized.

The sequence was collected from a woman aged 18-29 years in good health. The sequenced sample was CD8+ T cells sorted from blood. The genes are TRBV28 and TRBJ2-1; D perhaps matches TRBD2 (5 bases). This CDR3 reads CASSGPGEQFF. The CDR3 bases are TGTGCCAGCTCCGGGCCGGGAGAGCAGTTCTTC.